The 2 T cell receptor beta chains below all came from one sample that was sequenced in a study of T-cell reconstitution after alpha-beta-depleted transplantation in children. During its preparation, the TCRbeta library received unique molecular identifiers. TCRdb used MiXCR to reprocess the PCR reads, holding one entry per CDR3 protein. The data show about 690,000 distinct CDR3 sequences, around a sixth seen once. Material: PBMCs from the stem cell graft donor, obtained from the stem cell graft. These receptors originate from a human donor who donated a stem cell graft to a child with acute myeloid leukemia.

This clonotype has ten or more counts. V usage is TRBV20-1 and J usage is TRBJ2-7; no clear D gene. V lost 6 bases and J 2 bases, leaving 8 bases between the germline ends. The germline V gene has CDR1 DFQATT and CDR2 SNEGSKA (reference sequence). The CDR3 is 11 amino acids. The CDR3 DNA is TGCAGTGCCACAGACACCTACGAGCAGTACGTC. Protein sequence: CSATDTYEQYV.

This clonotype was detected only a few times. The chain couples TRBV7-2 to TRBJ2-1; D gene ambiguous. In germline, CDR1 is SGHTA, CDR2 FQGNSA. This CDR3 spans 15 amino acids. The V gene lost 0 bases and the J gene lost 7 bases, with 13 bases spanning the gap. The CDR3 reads CASSLARGRRNEQFF. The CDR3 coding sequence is TGTGCCAGCAGCTTAGCGAGAGGACGGCGGAATGAGCAGTTCTTC.